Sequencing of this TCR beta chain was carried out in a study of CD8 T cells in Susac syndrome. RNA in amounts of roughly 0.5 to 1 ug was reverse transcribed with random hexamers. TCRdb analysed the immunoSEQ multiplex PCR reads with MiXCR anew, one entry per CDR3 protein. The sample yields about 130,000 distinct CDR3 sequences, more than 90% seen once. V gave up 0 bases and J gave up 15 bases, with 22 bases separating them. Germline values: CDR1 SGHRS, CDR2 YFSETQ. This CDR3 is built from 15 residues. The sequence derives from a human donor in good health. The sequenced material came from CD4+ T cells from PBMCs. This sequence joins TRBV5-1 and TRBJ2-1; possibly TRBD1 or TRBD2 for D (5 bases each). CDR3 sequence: CASSLGGTNPKLRFF. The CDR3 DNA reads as TGCGCCAGCAGCTTGGGGGGGACCAACCCCAAGTTAAGGTTCTTC.